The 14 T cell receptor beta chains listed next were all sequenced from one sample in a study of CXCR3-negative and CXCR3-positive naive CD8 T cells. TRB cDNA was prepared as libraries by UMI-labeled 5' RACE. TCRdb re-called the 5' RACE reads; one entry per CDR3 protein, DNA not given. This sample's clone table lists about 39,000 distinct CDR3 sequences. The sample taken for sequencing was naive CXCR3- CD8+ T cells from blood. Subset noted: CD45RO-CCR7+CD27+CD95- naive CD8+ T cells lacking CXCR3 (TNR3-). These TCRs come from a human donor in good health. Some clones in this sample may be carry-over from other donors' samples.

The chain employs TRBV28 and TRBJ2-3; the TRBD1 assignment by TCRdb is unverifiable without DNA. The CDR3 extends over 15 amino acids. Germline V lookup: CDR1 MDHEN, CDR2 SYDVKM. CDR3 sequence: CASRRQGTSTDTQYF.

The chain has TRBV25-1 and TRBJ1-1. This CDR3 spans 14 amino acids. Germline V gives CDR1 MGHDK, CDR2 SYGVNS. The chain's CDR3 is CASSEPGMGTEAFF.

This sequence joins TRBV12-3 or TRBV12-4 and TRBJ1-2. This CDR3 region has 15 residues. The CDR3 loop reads CASSLGQTWDYGYTF.

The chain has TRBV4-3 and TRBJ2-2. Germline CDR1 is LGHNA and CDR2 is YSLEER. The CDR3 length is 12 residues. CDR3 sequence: CASSRDTGELFF.

CDR3 sequence: CASSIEGAETQYF. The chain employs TRBV7-3 and TRBJ2-5; the TRBD1 assignment by TCRdb is unverifiable without DNA. This CDR3 region has 13 residues. The germline CDR1 and CDR2 sequences are SGHTA and FQGTGA.

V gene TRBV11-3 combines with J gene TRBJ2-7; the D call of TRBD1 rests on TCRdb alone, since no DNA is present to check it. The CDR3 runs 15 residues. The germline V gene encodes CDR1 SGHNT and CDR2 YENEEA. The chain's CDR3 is CASSYGQDPSYEQYF.

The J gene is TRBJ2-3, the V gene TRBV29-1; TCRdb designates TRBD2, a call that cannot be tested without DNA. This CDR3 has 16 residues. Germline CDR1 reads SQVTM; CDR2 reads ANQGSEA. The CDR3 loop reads CSPSLISGDPTDTQYF.

The CDR3 protein is CASSYVGIDTDTQYF. The chain carries TRBV5-1 and TRBJ2-3; TCRdb indicates TRBD1, and absent DNA this call remains unverified. CDR1 and CDR2 from the germline V gene are SGHRS and YFSETQ. The CDR3 loop spans 15 amino acids.

This chain's CDR3 is CASSSVLNEQFF. The chain combines TRBV11-1 with TRBJ2-1. The CDR3 consists of 12 residues. Germline loops: CDR1 SGHAT, CDR2 FQDESV (reference sequence).

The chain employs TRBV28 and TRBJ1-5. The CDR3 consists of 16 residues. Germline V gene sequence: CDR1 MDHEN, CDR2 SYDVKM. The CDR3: CASSLLSEYRNQPQHF.

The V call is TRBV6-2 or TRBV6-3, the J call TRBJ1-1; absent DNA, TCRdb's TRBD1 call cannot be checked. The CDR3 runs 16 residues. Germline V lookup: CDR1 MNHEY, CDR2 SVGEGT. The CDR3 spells CASSSNPGQVFAEAFF.

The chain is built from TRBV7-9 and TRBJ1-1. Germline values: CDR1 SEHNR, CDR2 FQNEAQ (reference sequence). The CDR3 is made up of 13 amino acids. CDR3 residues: CASSPTSANEAFF.

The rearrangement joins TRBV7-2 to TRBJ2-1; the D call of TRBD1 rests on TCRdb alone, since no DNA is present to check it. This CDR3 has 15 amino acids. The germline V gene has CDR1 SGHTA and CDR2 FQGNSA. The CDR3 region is CASSSRDRAVEEQFF.

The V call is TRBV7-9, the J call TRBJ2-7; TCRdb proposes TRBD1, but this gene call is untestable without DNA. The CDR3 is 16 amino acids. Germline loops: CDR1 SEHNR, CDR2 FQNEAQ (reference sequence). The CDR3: CASSPGQGVIFYEQYF.